What follows are 2 T cell receptor beta chains derived from one specimen sequenced in a study of T cell responses to AZD1222 COVID-19 vaccine (dated by TCRdb to the early 2020s). The sample's time point label, in plain terms: about 28 days (+/-7) after the second vaccine dose. The library relied on the immunoSEQ multiplex PCR assay. TCRdb holds this immuneACCESS table with in-frame rearrangements only. Some clones are missing; in checked studies, unresolved V genes explain under half, and the rest has no known cause. The table for this sample lists 90,000 to 120,000 clones; under 95% of them were counted only once. The ten largest clones represent 6.2% of the sample. The sample in question was peripheral blood, obtained 28 days after the second AZD1222 dose. The receptors were gathered from an adult who received the AZD1222 COVID-19 vaccine.

The chain couples TRBV4-1 to TRBJ2-3; D not resolved. The CDR3 runs 16 residues. Germline V gene lookup returns CDR1 MGHRA and CDR2 YSYEKL. Between the trimmed V and J ends, which lost 0 bases and 4 bases, there was a span of 14 bases. Written as DNA, the CDR3 is TGCGCCAGCAGCCAAGAACCTGGTGACTGGTCAGATACGCAGTATTTT. It translates to CASSQEPGDWSDTQYF.

The chain employs TRBV6-5 and TRBJ2-7; D may be TRBD1 (5 bases). The CDR3 has 14 amino acids. With 0 bases removed from V and 3 bases from J, the gap between germline ends came to 9 bases. Per germline, CDR1 MNHEY and CDR2 SVGAGI. CDR3 in amino acids: CASSYSSQGYEQYF. Written as DNA, the CDR3 is TGTGCCAGCAGTTACTCTTCCCAGGGCTACGAGCAGTACTTC.